This TCR beta chain was retrieved from a study of cytomegalovirus exposure and HLA in healthy donors. Findings of the study overall: When analyzed later, a missense DCLRE1C variant was found to be linked to TCR beta V- and J-gene trimming. Sequencing depth roughly uniform across donors was assumed in presence/absence analyses.

PCR primers comprised 60 Vbeta and 13 Jbeta primers. Libraries were prepared by immunoSEQ multiplex PCR; TCRdb keeps only in-frame clonotypes and omits some of them. The table shows about 140,000 clones, with roughly 80% occurring only once. Regarding this clone: Its specificity is not known.

Sequenced material: PBMCs. This TCR came from a middle-aged man in good health and CMV-seronegative.

The CDR3 DNA sequence: TGCAGTGCTCTACAGGGAACTGAAGCTTTCTTT. Encoded protein: CSALQGTEAFF. V and J are TRBV20-1 and TRBJ1-1; the D gene is possibly TRBD1 (6 bases). The length of the CDR3 is 11 residues. V was trimmed by 5 bases and J by 5 bases, leaving 9 bases between them. The germline CDR1 and CDR2 sequences are DFQATT and SNEGSKA (reference sequence).